This TCR beta chain appears in the sequencing data of a study of brain T cells in children with intractable seizures. The time point: blood from clinic visit 5 months post-surgery; TSC patient then seizure free. Before surgery, patients took at least one anti-epileptic drug. Method: immunoSEQ multiplex PCR; TCRdb's copy keeps in-frame clones and lacks some. This sample yields 340,000 or so clones, of which nearly 95% are seen a single time; 4.5% to 7% belongs to the top ten. The sample consisted of peripheral blood, taken around 5 months after surgery. The TCR sequence derives from a boy less than two years old with tuberous sclerosis and intractable seizures.

The CDR3, as DNA: TGTGCCTGGAATGGGGGCGGGTCGGCCGGGGAGCTGTTTTTT. Residues: CAWNGGGSAGELFF. The chain is built from TRBV30 and TRBJ2-2; possible D gene TRBD1, 6 bases. The CDR3 extends over 14 amino acids. CDR1 and CDR2 from the germline V gene are GTSNPN and SVGIG (reference sequence). Between the trimmed V and J ends, which lost 4 bases and 6 bases, there was a span of 15 bases.